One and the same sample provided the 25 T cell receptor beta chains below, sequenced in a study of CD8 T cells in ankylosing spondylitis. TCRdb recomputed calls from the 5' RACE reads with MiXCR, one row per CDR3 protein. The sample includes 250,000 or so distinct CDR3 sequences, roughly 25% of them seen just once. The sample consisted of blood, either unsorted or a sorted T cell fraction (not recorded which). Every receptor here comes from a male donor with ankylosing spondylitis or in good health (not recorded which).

The CDR3, as DNA: TGTGCCAGCACCTCTAGTGGCGGGGGGATCTCCTACGAGCAGTACTTC. It codes for CASTSSGGGISYEQYF. The chain is built from TRBV5-5 and TRBJ2-7; 8 nucleotides align to TRBD2. This CDR3 is built from 16 residues. Germline trimming cut 6 bases from V and 0 bases from J; bases unmatched to any gene: 11. Germline CDR1 SGHKS, CDR2 YYEKEE (reference sequence).

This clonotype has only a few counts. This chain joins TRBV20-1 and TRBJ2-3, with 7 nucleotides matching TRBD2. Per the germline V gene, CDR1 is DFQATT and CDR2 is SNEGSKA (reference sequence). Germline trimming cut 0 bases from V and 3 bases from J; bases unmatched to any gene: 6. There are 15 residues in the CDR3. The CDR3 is CSAREGRGFTDTQYF. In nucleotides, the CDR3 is TGCAGTGCTAGAGAAGGGCGGGGGTTTACAGATACGCAGTATTTT.

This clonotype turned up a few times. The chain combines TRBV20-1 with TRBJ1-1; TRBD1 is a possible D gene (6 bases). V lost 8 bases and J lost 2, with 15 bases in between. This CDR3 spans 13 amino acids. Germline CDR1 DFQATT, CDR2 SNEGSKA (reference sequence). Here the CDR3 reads CSLRGAGNTEAFF. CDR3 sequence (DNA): TGCAGTCTAAGGGGGGCTGGTAACACTGAAGCTTTCTTT.

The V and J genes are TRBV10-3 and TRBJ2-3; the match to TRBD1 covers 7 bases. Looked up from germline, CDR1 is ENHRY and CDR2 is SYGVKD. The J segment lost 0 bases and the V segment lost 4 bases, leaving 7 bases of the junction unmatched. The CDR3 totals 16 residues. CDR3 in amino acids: CAISGGRGRSTDTQYF. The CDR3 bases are TGTGCCATCAGTGGAGGAAGGGGGCGTAGCACAGATACGCAGTATTTT.

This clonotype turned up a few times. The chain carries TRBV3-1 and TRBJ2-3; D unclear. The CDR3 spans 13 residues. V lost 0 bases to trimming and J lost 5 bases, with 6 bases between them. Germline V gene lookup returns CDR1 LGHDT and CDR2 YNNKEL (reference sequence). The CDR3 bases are TGTGCCAGCAGCCAAGAGGGGATAGATACGCAGTATTTT. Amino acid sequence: CASSQEGIDTQYF.

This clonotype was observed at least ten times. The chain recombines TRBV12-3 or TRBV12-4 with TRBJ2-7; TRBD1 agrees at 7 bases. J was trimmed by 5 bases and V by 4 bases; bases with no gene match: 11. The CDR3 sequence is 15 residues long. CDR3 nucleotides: TGTGCCAGCAGTTGGATTGGGCAGGGGGTACACGAGCAGTACTTC. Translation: CASSWIGQGVHEQYF.

CDR3 sequence (DNA): TGTGCCAGCAGCGTAGAGGGGACAGTAGGCGAGCAGTACTTC. Its protein is CASSVEGTVGEQYF. The rearrangement joins TRBV9 to TRBJ2-7; TRBD1 matches at 7 bases. The CDR3 has 14 residues. In germline, CDR1 is SGDLS, CDR2 YYNGEE. V shed 0 bases, J shed 6 bases, and the junction held 6 bases outside the gene matches.

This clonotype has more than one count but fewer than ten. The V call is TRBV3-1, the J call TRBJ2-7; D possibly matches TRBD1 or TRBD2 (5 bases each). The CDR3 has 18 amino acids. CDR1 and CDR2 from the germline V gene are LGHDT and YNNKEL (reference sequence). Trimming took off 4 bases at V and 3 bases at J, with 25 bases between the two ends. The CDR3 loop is CASSPKAKGRLGYYEQYF. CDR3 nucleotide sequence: TGTGCCAGCAGCCCTAAAGCAAAGGGACGGCTGGGATACTACGAGCAGTACTTC.

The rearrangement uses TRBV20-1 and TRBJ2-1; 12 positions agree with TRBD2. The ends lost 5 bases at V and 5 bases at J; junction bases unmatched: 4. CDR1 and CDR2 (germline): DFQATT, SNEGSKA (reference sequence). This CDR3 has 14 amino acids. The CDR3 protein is CSAGTSGGHNEQFF. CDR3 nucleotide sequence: TGCAGTGCTGGCACTAGCGGGGGGCACAATGAGCAGTTCTTC.

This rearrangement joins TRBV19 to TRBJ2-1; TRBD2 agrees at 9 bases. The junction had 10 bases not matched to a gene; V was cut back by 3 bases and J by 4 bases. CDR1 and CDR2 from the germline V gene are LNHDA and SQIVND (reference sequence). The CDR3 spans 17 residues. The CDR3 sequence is CASSMWSSGVSYNEQFF. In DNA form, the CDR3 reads TGTGCCAGTAGTATGTGGTCTAGCGGGGTATCATACAATGAGCAGTTCTTC.

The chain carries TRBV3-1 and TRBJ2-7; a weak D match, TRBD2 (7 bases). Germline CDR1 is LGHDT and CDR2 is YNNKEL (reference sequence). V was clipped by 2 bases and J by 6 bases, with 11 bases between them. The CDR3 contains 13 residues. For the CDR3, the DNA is TGTGCCAGCAGCCAAACGAGGGGGGGCGAGCAGTACTTC. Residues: CASSQTRGGEQYF.

The CDR3 region has the DNA TGTGCCAGCACCTCGTACAATGAGCAGTTCTTC. It yields the protein CASTSYNEQFF. This chain connects TRBV25-1 to TRBJ2-1; no firm D call. This CDR3 has 11 amino acids. The V gene lost 7 bases and the J gene lost 4 bases, with 5 bases spanning the gap. Germline V CDR1 and CDR2: MGHDK, SYGVNS.

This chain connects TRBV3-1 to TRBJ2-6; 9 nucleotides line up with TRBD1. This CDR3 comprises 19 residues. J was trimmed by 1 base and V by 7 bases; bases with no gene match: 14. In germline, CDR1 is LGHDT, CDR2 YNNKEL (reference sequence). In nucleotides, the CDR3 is TGTGCCAGCACGCCTTGGGTGGGACAGGGAGTTTCTGGGGCCAACGTCCTGACTTTC. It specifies CASTPWVGQGVSGANVLTF.

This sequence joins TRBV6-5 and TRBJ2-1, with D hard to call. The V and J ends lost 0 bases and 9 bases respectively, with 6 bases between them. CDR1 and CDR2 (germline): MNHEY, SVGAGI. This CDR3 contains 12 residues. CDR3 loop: CASSYSPGEQFF. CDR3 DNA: TGTGCCAGCAGTTACTCCCCTGGTGAGCAGTTCTTC.

The CDR3 sequence is CASSPPAGGVGYNEQFF. DNA of the CDR3: TGTGCCAGCTCACCACCGGCAGGGGGTGTAGGCTACAATGAGCAGTTCTTC. This rearrangement joins TRBV18 to TRBJ2-1, with 7 positions matching TRBD1. There are 17 residues in the CDR3. The trim removed 0 bases at V and 3 bases at J, leaving 8 bases unmatched. Germline lookup yields CDR1 KGHSH and CDR2 LQKENI. The variable domain in full, with the rest retrieved from reference TRBV18 and TRBJ2-1, is NAGVMQNPRHLVRRRGQEARLRCSPMKGHSHVYWYRQLPEEGLKFMVYLQKENIIDESGMPKERFSAEFPKEGPSILRIQQVVRGDSAAYFCASSPPAGGVGYNEQFFGPGTRLTVL.

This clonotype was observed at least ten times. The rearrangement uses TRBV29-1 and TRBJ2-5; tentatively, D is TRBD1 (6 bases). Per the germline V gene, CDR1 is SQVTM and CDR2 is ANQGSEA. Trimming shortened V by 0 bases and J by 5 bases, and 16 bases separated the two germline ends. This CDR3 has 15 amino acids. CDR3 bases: TGCAGCGTTGAAGATCCGGGACACGAAACCGAGACCCAGTACTTC. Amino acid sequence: CSVEDPGHETETQYF.

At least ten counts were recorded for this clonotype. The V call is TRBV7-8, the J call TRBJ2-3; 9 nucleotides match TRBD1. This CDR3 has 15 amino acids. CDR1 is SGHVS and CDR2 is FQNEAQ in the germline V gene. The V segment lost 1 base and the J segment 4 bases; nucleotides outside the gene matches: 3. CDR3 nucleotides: TGTGCCAGCAGCTTAGGGGACAGGGTAGCAGATACGCAGTATTTT. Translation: CASSLGDRVADTQYF.

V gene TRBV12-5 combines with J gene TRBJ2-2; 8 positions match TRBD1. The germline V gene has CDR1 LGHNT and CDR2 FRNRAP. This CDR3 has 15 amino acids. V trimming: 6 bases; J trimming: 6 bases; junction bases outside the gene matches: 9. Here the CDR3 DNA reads TGTGCTAGTGGCCTCGGACAGGGAACACCCGGGGAGCTGTTTTTT. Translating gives CASGLGQGTPGELFF.

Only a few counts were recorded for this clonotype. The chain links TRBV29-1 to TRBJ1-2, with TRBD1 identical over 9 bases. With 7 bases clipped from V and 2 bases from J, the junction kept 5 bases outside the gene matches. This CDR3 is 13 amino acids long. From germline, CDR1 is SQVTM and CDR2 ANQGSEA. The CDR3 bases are TGCAGCGGGGGACAGGGATTGAACTATGGCTACACCTTC. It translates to CSGGQGLNYGYTF.

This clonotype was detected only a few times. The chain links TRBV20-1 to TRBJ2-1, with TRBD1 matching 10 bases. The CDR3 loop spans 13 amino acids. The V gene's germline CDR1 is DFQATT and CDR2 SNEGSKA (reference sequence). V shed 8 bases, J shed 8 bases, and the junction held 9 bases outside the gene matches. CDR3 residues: CSPTGTGVDEQFF. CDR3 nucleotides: TGCAGTCCCACCGGGACAGGGGTCGATGAGCAGTTCTTC.

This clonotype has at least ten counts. DNA of the CDR3: TGTGCCAGCAGCTTAGAACAGGGGGCTAGTGGGGCCAACGTCCTGACTTTC. This encodes CASSLEQGASGANVLTF. This chain links TRBV11-2 with TRBJ2-6; 9 bases fit TRBD1. This CDR3 has 17 residues. Germline V lookup: CDR1 SGHAT, CDR2 FQNNGV. Unmatched junction bases numbered 3, after V lost 0 bases and J lost 3 bases.

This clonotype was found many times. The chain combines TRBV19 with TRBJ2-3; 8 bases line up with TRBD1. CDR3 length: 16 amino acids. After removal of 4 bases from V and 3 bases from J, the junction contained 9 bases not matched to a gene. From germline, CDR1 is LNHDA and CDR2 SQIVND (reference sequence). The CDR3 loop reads CASSKTGAARTDTQYF. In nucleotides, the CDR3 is TGTGCCAGTAGTAAGACAGGGGCCGCGCGTACAGATACGCAGTATTTT.

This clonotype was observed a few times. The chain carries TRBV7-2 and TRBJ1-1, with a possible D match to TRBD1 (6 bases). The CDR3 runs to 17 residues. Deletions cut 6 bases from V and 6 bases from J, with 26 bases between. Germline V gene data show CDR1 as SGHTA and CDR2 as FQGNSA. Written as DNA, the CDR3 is TGTGCCAGCAGTTCAGCGAATCAACAGGGAGGGCACCCTGAAGCTTTCTTT. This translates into CASSSANQQGGHPEAFF.

CDR3 sequence (DNA): TGCAGTGCCGCCGGACGGACAGATACGCAGTATTTT. This gives the protein CSAAGRTDTQYF. The V call is TRBV20-1, the J call TRBJ2-3; D gene unclear. The CDR3 covers 12 residues. Trimming pared 6 bases from V and 3 bases from J, leaving 10 bases between. Germline V gene data show CDR1 as DFQATT and CDR2 as SNEGSKA (reference sequence).

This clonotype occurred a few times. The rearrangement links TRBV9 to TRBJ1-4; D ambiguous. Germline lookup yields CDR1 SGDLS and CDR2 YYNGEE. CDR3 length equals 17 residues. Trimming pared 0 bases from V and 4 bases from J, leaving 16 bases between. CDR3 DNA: TGTGCCAGCAGCGTAGCCGCCAGCAACCAACGTAATGAAAAACTGTTTTTT. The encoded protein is CASSVAASNQRNEKLFF.